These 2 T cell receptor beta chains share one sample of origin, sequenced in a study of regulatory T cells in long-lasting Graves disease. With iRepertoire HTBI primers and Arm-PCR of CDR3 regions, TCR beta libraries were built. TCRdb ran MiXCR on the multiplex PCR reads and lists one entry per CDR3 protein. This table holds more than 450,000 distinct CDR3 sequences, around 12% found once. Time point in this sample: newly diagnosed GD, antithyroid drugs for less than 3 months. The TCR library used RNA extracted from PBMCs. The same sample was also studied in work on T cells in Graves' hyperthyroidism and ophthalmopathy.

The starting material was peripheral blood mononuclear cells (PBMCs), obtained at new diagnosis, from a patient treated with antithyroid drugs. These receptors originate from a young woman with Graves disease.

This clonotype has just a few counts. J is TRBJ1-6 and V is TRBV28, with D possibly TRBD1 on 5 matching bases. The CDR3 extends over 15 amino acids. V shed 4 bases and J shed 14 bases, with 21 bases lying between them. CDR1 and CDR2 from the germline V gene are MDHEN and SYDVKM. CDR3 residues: CASSSGSVARGALHF. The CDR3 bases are TGTGCCAGCAGTTCAGGGAGTGTAGCCCGAGGAGCCCTCCACTTT.

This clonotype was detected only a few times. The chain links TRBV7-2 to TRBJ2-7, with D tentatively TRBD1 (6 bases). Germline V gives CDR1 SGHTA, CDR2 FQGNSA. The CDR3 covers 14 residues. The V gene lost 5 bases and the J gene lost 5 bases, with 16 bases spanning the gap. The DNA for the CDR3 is TGTGCCAGCAGCCTCGCAGGGGCTCGGCACGAGCAGTACTTC. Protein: CASSLAGARHEQYF.